The 10 T cell receptor beta chains below were found in one sample sequenced in a study of T-cell reconstitution after alpha-beta-depleted transplantation in children. Unique molecular identifiers featured in how the TCRbeta library was prepared. TCRdb used MiXCR to reprocess the PCR reads, holding one entry per CDR3 protein. There are approximately 400,000 distinct CDR3 sequences in the sample; 15% to 20% occur only once, and approximately 28% lies in the top ten. The sample in question was PBMCs, mostly from graft donor cells, obtained 360 days after TCRalphabeta/CD19-depleted stem cell transplant. The receptors were sampled from a boy younger than two who had a stem cell transplant for Wiskott-Aldrich syndrome, so the T cells may come from the graft donor.

This chain uses TRBV20-1 with TRBJ2-3, with 8 bases aligning to TRBD2. The CDR3 is 15 residues long. V gave up 5 bases and J gave up 5 bases; unmatched junction bases: 12. The germline CDR1 and CDR2 sequences are DFQATT and SNEGSKA (reference sequence). The CDR3 reads CSARSRAGAQDTQYF. DNA for the CDR3: TGCAGTGCTCGGTCGCGAGCGGGAGCACAAGATACGCAGTATTTT.

This clonotype was observed a few times. The CDR3 protein is CASSPDRVLDYYNEQFF. The CDR3 coding sequence is TGTGCCAGCAGTCCGGACAGAGTTCTCGACTACTACAATGAGCAGTTCTTC. This chain links TRBV12-3 or TRBV12-4 with TRBJ2-1, with a possible D match to TRBD1 (6 bases). This CDR3 region has 17 residues. The V gene lost 5 bases and the J gene lost 3 bases, with 20 bases spanning the gap.

The rearrangement joins TRBV5-1 to TRBJ1-2, with TRBD1 matching over 8 bases. CDR3 size: 13 residues. The germline gives CDR1 SGHRS, CDR2 YFSETQ. J gave up 8 bases and V 7 bases, and 10 bases lay outside the gene matches. DNA of the CDR3: TGCGCCAGCGGGGACAGGACCCGAGGGGGCTACACCTTC. Translation gives CASGDRTRGGYTF. The variable domain in full, completed from reference TRBV5-1 and TRBJ1-2, reads KAGVTQTPRYLIKTRGQQVTLSCSPISGHRSVSWYQQTPGQGLQFLFEYFSETQRNKGNFPGRFSGRQFSNSRSEMNVSTLELGDSALYLCASGDRTRGGYTFGSGTRLTVV.

There are a few counts of this clonotype. The chain combines TRBV29-1 with TRBJ2-3, with a weak D call TRBD2 (6 bases). Trimming left V 3 bases short and J 4 bases short, with 20 bases between. This CDR3 spans 16 amino acids. The germline V gene has CDR1 SQVTM and CDR2 ANQGSEA. The CDR3: CSVDRLGLLDPDTQYF. Here the CDR3 DNA reads TGCAGCGTTGACCGCCTAGGACTACTGGACCCAGATACGCAGTATTTT.

This clonotype was found a few times. The chain joins TRBV2 to TRBJ2-7; D is unclear. The V end lost 3 bases, the J end lost 0 bases, and 6 bases lay between the germline ends. The CDR3 loop spans 13 amino acids. Germline lookup yields CDR1 SNHLY and CDR2 FYNNEI. CDR3 DNA sequence: TGTGCCAGCAGTGACCTCGACTCCTACGAGCAGTACTTC. This codes for CASSDLDSYEQYF.

This rearrangement joins TRBV5-1 to TRBJ1-1; TRBD1 is a possible D gene (6 bases). Deletions cut 1 base from V and 4 bases from J, with 11 bases between. The CDR3 runs to 14 residues. Germline assignment: CDR1 SGHRS and CDR2 YFSETQ. This CDR3 is CASSLTGTSTEAFF. The CDR3, as DNA: TGCGCCAGCAGCTTGACAGGGACGAGCACTGAAGCTTTCTTT.

Only a few counts were recorded for this clonotype. J is TRBJ2-1 and V is TRBV19; D uncertain. CDR1 and CDR2 (germline): LNHDA, SQIVND (reference sequence). The ends were cut back, 3 bases at V and 5 bases at J, with 2 bases in the middle. This CDR3 contains 11 residues. CDR3 sequence: CASSMHNEQFF. CDR3 nucleotide sequence: TGTGCCAGTAGTATGCACAATGAGCAGTTCTTC.

This clonotype was found a few times. This sequence joins TRBV6-2 or TRBV6-3 and TRBJ2-7; 11 positions agree with TRBD1. From germline, CDR1 is MNHEY and CDR2 SVGEGT. V dropped 2 bases and J dropped 6; count of bases not matched to a gene: 6. The CDR3 is made up of 15 amino acids. CDR3 in amino acids: CASSYLGQGASEQYF. In DNA, the CDR3 is TGTGCCAGCAGTTACCTCGGACAGGGGGCCAGCGAGCAGTACTTC.

The rearrangement joins TRBV29-1 to TRBJ1-4, with 7 bases lining up with TRBD1. This CDR3 spans 14 amino acids. Germline loops: CDR1 SQVTM, CDR2 ANQGSEA. V lost 4 bases, J lost 5 bases, and 7 bases stayed unmatched. The CDR3 loop is CSVAWDSSNEKLFF. DNA of the CDR3: TGCAGCGTTGCCTGGGACAGTTCGAATGAAAAACTGTTTTTT.

This clonotype was counted a few times. V gene TRBV6-6 combines with J gene TRBJ2-7; 9 bases match TRBD1. Germline CDR1 is MNHNY and CDR2 is SVGAGI (reference sequence). J was trimmed by 6 bases and V by 8 bases; bases with no gene match: 5. The CDR3 consists of 12 residues. The CDR3 nucleotides are TGTGCCAGCCTAGGGGACAGGGTCGAGCAGTACTTC. This translates into CASLGDRVEQYF.